These 22 T cell receptor beta chains originate from one sample sequenced in a study of T-cell reconstitution after alpha-beta-depleted transplantation in children (TCRdb year 2016). Per the publication, the treatment or condition label means: allogeneic hematopoietic cell transplantation with graft depleted of TCRalphabeta T cells and CD19 B cells. The library was obtained by PCR. Sequencing was carried out with an Illumina HiSeq 2500. TCR library preparation used molecular barcoding, with unique molecular identifiers applied to normalize quantification of the TCRbeta repertoire. TCRdb trimmed public reads at Q25 via fastp, called clones via MiXCR and kept in-frame beta chains. Entries that share a CDR3 protein sequence are merged under the most common genes and DNA. The table for this sample lists some 450,000 distinct CDR3 sequences; 43% of them were counted only once. The ten top clones hold 27% of the sample.

The starting material was PBMCs, obtained before TCRalphabeta/CD19-depleted stem cell transplant. The receptors come from a girl aged 2 to 10 with aplastic anemia, due to receive a stem cell transplant.

This clonotype is a singleton in its sample. The CDR3 nucleotides are TGTGCCAGCAGTTACTCTCCCGGGACAGGCTTGAGCTCCTACAATGAGCAGTTCTTC. Protein product: CASSYSPGTGLSSYNEQFF. The V gene is TRBV6-5, the J gene TRBJ2-1, with 8 positions matching TRBD1. The ends lost 0 bases at V and 0 bases at J; junction bases unmatched: 10. The CDR3 runs 19 residues. Germline CDR1 MNHEY, CDR2 SVGAGI.

This clonotype was picked up a small number of times. The V and J genes are TRBV7-2 and TRBJ1-2; D gene unclear. The germline V and J ends were trimmed by 1 base and 3 bases, with 9 bases remaining between them. In germline, CDR1 is SGHTA, CDR2 FQGNSA. The CDR3 consists of 14 residues. The CDR3 coding sequence is TGTGCCAGCAGCTTAGAGGTGGCAGACTATGGCTACACCTTC. This encodes CASSLEVADYGYTF.

The chain has TRBV29-1 and TRBJ2-1; the match to TRBD1 covers 9 bases. The trim removed 7 bases at V and 4 bases at J, leaving 8 bases unmatched. The CDR3 extends over 14 amino acids. Germline lookup yields CDR1 SQVTM and CDR2 ANQGSEA. CDR3 sequence reads: CSGWTGDSYNEQFF. DNA for the CDR3: TGCAGCGGGTGGACAGGGGACAGTTACAATGAGCAGTTCTTC.

This clonotype was observed at least ten times. This rearrangement joins TRBV6-5 to TRBJ2-1, with D unresolved. CDR1 MNHEY and CDR2 SVGAGI come from the germline V gene. Trimming shortened V by 4 bases and J by 0 bases, and 10 bases separated the two germline ends. The CDR3 loop spans 15 amino acids. The CDR3 DNA reads as TGTGCCAGCAGTTCAAGACTCAGCTCCTACAATGAGCAGTTCTTC. Its translation: CASSSRLSSYNEQFF.

This clonotype showed up many times. The rearrangement links TRBV29-1 to TRBJ1-1; 10 bases align to TRBD1. The CDR3 is 15 residues long. V dropped 5 bases and J dropped 1; count of bases not matched to a gene: 7. Germline loops: CDR1 SQVTM, CDR2 ANQGSEA. The DNA for the CDR3 is TGCAGCGTTCCCCGTTGGGACAGGGGGAACACTGAAGCTTTCTTT. Its protein product is CSVPRWDRGNTEAFF.

For the CDR3, the DNA is TGTGCCAGCAGCTTAGCGGAGGGGCGGGAGAGCTCCTACGAGCAGTACTTC. Translating it yields CASSLAEGRESSYEQYF. V and J are TRBV7-6 and TRBJ2-7; 7 bases fit TRBD2. Trimming took 0 bases from V and 0 from J; bases not matched to a gene: 8. This CDR3 contains 17 residues. Germline loops: CDR1 SGHVS, CDR2 FNYEAQ. The full variable domain, in which reference TRBV7-6 and TRBJ2-7 provide the parts outside the CDR3, is GAGVSQSPRYKVTKRGQDVALRCDPISGHVSLYWYRQALGQGPEFLTYFNYEAQQDKSGLPNDRFSAERPEGSISTLTIQRTEQRDSAMYRCASSLAEGRESSYEQYFGPGTRLTVT.

This chain uses TRBV7-9 with TRBJ2-1; 10 nucleotides align to TRBD2. Germline trimming cut 8 bases from V and 5 bases from J; bases unmatched to any gene: 15. Germline V gene sequence: CDR1 SEHNR, CDR2 FQNEAQ (reference sequence). This CDR3 is built from 17 residues. The CDR3 here is CASGSEHLAGVNNEQFF. In DNA form, the CDR3 reads TGTGCCAGCGGCTCGGAACACCTAGCGGGAGTCAACAATGAGCAGTTCTTC.

The CDR3 reads CAISPGLAGGQTAPSYNEQFF. CDR3 coding DNA: TGTGCCATCAGCCCGGGACTAGCGGGAGGGCAGACTGCCCCCTCCTACAATGAGCAGTTCTTC. The chain has TRBV10-3 and TRBJ2-1, with 16 bases lining up with TRBD2. CDR3 length: 21 amino acids. CDR1 is ENHRY and CDR2 is SYGVKD in the germline V gene. After removal of 6 bases from V and 0 bases from J, the junction contained 14 bases not matched to a gene.

This clonotype was seen at least ten times. This chain links TRBV20-1 with TRBJ2-2; TRBD2 might be the D (6 bases). CDR1 DFQATT and CDR2 SNEGSKA come from the germline V gene (reference sequence). The CDR3 runs 14 residues. V gave up 7 bases and J gave up 1 base, with 13 bases separating them. CDR3 protein: CSGKLAVNTGELFF. In DNA form, the CDR3 reads TGCAGTGGGAAATTAGCGGTGAACACCGGGGAGCTGTTTTTT.

This chain connects TRBV7-3 to TRBJ2-1, with 8 positions matching TRBD1. The CDR3 is 14 residues long. Trimming cost V 4 bases and J 9 bases; bases outside gene matches: 8. Germline V gives CDR1 SGHTA, CDR2 FQGTGA. The CDR3 coding sequence is TGTGCCAGCAGCTCCTTAACAGGGGGTTCTGAGCAGTTCTTC. Amino acids: CASSSLTGGSEQFF.

This clonotype appeared many times. In DNA form, the CDR3 reads TGCAGTGCGAGGACTAGCGGGAGGCGGGAGACCCAGTACTTC. The encoded protein is CSARTSGRRETQYF. The rearrangement joins TRBV20-1 to TRBJ2-5, with 14 bases identical to TRBD2. The CDR3 spans 14 residues. The trim removed 6 bases at V and 5 bases at J, leaving 5 bases unmatched. In germline, CDR1 is DFQATT, CDR2 SNEGSKA (reference sequence).

Written as DNA, the CDR3 is TGTGCCAGCTCGGAAAGTTGGGGAGTTCGGGGTGATTCACCCCTCCACTTT. It translates to CASSESWGVRGDSPLHF. The chain is built from TRBV12-3 or TRBV12-4 and TRBJ1-6, with D hard to call. The CDR3 covers 17 residues. The V gene lost 8 bases and the J gene lost 8 bases, with 25 bases spanning the gap.

The chain joins TRBV12-3 or TRBV12-4 to TRBJ1-2; D not resolved. V lost 4 bases to trimming and J lost 4 bases, with 19 bases between them. There are 16 residues in the CDR3. CDR3 bases: TGTGCCAGCAGTTCTCCCGGCCCAAGGAGTGGCTATGGCTACACCTTC. Translation: CASSSPGPRSGYGYTF.

This clonotype occurred many times. This sequence joins TRBV20-1 and TRBJ2-4; D remains unclear. The CDR3 has 15 residues. Germline assignment: CDR1 DFQATT and CDR2 SNEGSKA (reference sequence). Trimming removed 0 bases at V and 0 bases at J, with 9 bases between. CDR3 sequence: CSARDDGVAKNIQYF. For the CDR3, the DNA is TGCAGTGCTAGAGATGATGGGGTAGCCAAAAACATTCAGTACTTC.

The rearrangement joins TRBV30 to TRBJ1-6, with D maybe TRBD1 (6 bases). The ends were cut back, 4 bases at V and 8 bases at J, with 9 bases in the middle. The CDR3 is 12 amino acids. Looked up from germline, CDR1 is GTSNPN and CDR2 is SVGIG (reference sequence). CDR3 amino acids: CAWNRDYSPLHF. The CDR3, as DNA: TGTGCCTGGAACAGGGACTATTCACCCCTCCACTTT.

A few counts support this clonotype. The J gene is TRBJ2-5, the V gene TRBV2; D remains unclear. CDR1 is SNHLY, CDR2 FYNNEI, per germline. Trimming took 11 bases from V and 2 from J, leaving 12 bases between them. CDR3 length: 12 amino acids. For the CDR3, the DNA is TGTGCCGGGCGGACGGAGCAAGAGACCCAGTACTTC. Translating it yields CAGRTEQETQYF.

This clonotype came up many times. The rearrangement links TRBV9 to TRBJ2-1, with D possibly matching TRBD2 (6 bases). The CDR3 totals 20 residues. V lost 4 bases and J 0 bases, leaving 26 bases between the germline ends. Germline CDR1 and CDR2: SGDLS and YYNGEE. CDR3 nucleotide sequence: TGTGCCAGCAGCCCCTCCACGCGGGACGCAAGTAGGAGCTCCTACAATGAGCAGTTCTTC. This gives the protein CASSPSTRDASRSSYNEQFF.

The chain employs TRBV4-1 and TRBJ1-2; the D gene is possibly TRBD1 (5 bases). The CDR3 length is 15 residues. The germline V and J ends were trimmed by 6 bases and 4 bases, with 18 bases remaining between them. Germline loops: CDR1 MGHRA, CDR2 YSYEKL. CDR3 region: CASRHTQGTTYGYTF. In nucleotides, the CDR3 is TGCGCCAGCAGACACACGCAGGGAACTACCTATGGCTACACCTTC.

The table lists this clonotype with many counts. The V gene is TRBV3-1, the J gene TRBJ2-1, with D unresolved. This CDR3 is built from 13 residues. The ends were cut back, 1 base at V and 9 bases at J, with 10 bases in the middle. The V gene's germline CDR1 is LGHDT and CDR2 YNNKEL (reference sequence). The DNA of the CDR3 is TGTGCCAGCAGCCAAGCTCCCCTCGGTGAGCAGTTCTTC. The encoded protein is CASSQAPLGEQFF.

The chain recombines TRBV20-1 with TRBJ2-7, with 7 positions matching TRBD1. The length of the CDR3 is 15 residues. Germline assignment: CDR1 DFQATT and CDR2 SNEGSKA (reference sequence). V lost 5 bases to trimming and J lost 1 base; unmatched junction nucleotides: 11. CDR3 protein: CSASERGQLSYEQYF. The CDR3 coding sequence is TGCAGTGCTTCGGAAAGGGGACAGCTATCCTACGAGCAGTACTTC.

This sequence joins TRBV20-1 and TRBJ1-5; D is possibly TRBD1 (5 bases). V was pared by 5 bases and J by 1 base, with 18 bases between. Germline V gives CDR1 DFQATT, CDR2 SNEGSKA (reference sequence). The length of the CDR3 is 16 residues. The CDR3 reads CSAGKSMGVSNQPQHF. The DNA of the CDR3 is TGCAGTGCTGGTAAATCGATGGGGGTGAGCAATCAGCCCCAGCATTTT.

The gene calls are TRBV28 and TRBJ2-5; TRBD1 matches 10 bases. The germline V gene encodes CDR1 MDHEN and CDR2 SYDVKM. With V trimmed by 5 bases and J by 4 bases, 7 bases remained unmatched. The CDR3 is made up of 15 amino acids. The CDR3 is CASSHPTGGVETQYF. CDR3 sequence (DNA): TGTGCCAGCAGTCACCCGACAGGGGGCGTAGAGACCCAGTACTTC. The whole variable domain, remainder taken from reference TRBV28 and TRBJ2-5, is DVKVTQSSRYLVKRTGEKVFLECVQDMDHENMFWYRQDPGLGLRLIYFSYDVKMKEKGDIPEGYSVSREKKERFSLILESASTNQTSMYLCASSHPTGGVETQYFGPGTRLLVL.